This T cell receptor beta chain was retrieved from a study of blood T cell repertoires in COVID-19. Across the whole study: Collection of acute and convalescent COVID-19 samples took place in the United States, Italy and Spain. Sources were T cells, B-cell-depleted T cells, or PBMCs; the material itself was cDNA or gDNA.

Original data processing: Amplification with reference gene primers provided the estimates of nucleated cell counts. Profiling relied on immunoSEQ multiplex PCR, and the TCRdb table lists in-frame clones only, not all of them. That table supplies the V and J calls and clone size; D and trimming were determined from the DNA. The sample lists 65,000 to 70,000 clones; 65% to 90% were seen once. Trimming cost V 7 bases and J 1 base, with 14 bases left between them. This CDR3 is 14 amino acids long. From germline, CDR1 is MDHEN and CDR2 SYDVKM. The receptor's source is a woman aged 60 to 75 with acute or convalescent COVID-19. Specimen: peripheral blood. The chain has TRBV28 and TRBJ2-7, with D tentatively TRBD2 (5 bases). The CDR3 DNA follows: TGTGCCAGCACTCGAGGACTCCCTTCCTACGAGCAGTACTTC. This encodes CASTRGLPSYEQYF.